The 30 T cell receptor beta chains reported below all come from one sample, sequenced in a study of blood T cell repertoires in COVID-19. Data came from immunoSEQ multiplex PCR; TCRdb stores just in-frame clones and leaves some out. The data contain approximately 86,000 clones, about 80% of them singletons. Sequenced sample: peripheral blood. The receptors shown here come from a woman aged 70 to 79 with acute or convalescent COVID-19.

This chain joins TRBV7-3 and TRBJ2-5; weak D call: TRBD2 (6 bases). Looked up from germline, CDR1 is SGHTA and CDR2 is FQGTGA. The CDR3 consists of 15 residues. Trimming removed 1 base at V and 2 bases at J, with 11 bases between. Here the CDR3 reads CASSLRAGRQETQYF. CDR3 in DNA: TGTGCCAGCAGCTTAAGGGCGGGGCGGCAAGAGACCCAGTACTTC.

V usage is TRBV7-7 and J usage is TRBJ2-5; a weak D match, TRBD1 (6 bases). Deletions cut 3 bases from V and 3 bases from J, with 14 bases between. The V gene's germline CDR1 is SSHAT and CDR2 FNYEAQ (reference sequence). The CDR3 sequence is 15 residues long. CDR3 in DNA: TGTGCCAGCAGCTTTTACCTGGACAGCAAAGAGACCCAGTACTTC. Its protein is CASSFYLDSKETQYF.

This sequence joins TRBV28 and TRBJ2-4; no clear D. The germline V gene encodes CDR1 MDHEN and CDR2 SYDVKM. V shed 2 bases and J shed 9 bases, with 8 bases lying between them. The CDR3 contains 12 residues. In DNA form, the CDR3 reads TGTGCCAGCAGTTTACCCGTCGGCATTCAGTACTTC. The encoded protein is CASSLPVGIQYF.

V usage is TRBV2 and J usage is TRBJ2-5; maybe TRBD1 (6 bases). Looked up from germline, CDR1 is SNHLY and CDR2 is FYNNEI. The CDR3 has 13 amino acids. V was cut by 8 bases and J by 0 bases, with 10 bases left in between. CDR3 nucleotide sequence: TGTGCCAGCGGCCGGGACAACCAAGAGACCCAGTACTTC. It is translated as CASGRDNQETQYF.

V usage is TRBV18 and J usage is TRBJ1-2, with D hard to call. Germline V gene lookup returns CDR1 KGHSH and CDR2 LQKENI. This CDR3 spans 13 amino acids. Trimming removed 3 bases from V and 5 bases from J, with 10 bases in between. The CDR3 region is CASSPKSEYGYTF. CDR3 DNA: TGTGCCAGCTCACCGAAAAGCGAATATGGCTACACCTTC.

The V gene is TRBV4-3, the J gene TRBJ2-2; D might be TRBD2 (5 bases). The length of the CDR3 is 16 residues. V lost 0 bases, J lost 8 bases, and 16 bases lay in between. CDR1 and CDR2 (germline): LGHNA, YSLEER. The CDR3 sequence: CASSQDDSEGRGELFF. CDR3 nucleotide sequence: TGCGCCAGCAGCCAAGATGATAGCGAGGGTAGGGGGGAGCTGTTTTTT.

The chain is built from TRBV28 and TRBJ1-2; the D is unclear. Trimming stripped 2 bases from V and 8 bases from J, with 15 bases between. Germline V gene data show CDR1 as MDHEN and CDR2 as SYDVKM. This CDR3 has 14 amino acids. The CDR3 protein is CASSLVDSAGGYTF. The CDR3 DNA sequence: TGTGCCAGCAGTTTAGTTGATTCCGCGGGAGGCTACACCTTC.

There are many counts of this clone. J is TRBJ2-5 and V is TRBV11-2; 11 bases map to TRBD2. The germline V gene encodes CDR1 SGHAT and CDR2 FQNNGV. This CDR3 region has 14 residues. J was trimmed by 11 bases and V by 0 bases; bases with no gene match: 5. The CDR3: CASSLDSGRARQYF. The CDR3 DNA sequence: TGTGCCAGCAGCTTAGATAGCGGGAGGGCCCGTCAGTACTTC. Using reference TRBV11-2 and TRBJ2-5 for the parts outside the CDR3, the full variable domain is EAGVAQSPRYKIIEKRQSVAFWCNPISGHATLYWYQQILGQGPKLLIQFQNNGVVDDSQLPKDRFSAERLKGVDSTLKIQPAKLEDSAVYLCASSLDSGRARQYFGPGTRLLVL.

The chain links TRBV28 to TRBJ1-2, with D uncertain. The germline gives CDR1 MDHEN, CDR2 SYDVKM. V lost 3 bases to trimming and J lost 4 bases, with 9 bases between them. CDR3 length: 13 residues. CDR3 bases: TGTGCCAGCAGTTTGTCTGGGCCCTATGGCTACACCTTC. Translated: CASSLSGPYGYTF.

The rearrangement uses TRBV19 and TRBJ2-1, with 9 bases identical to TRBD2. Germline-derived CDR1 and CDR2 are LNHDA and SQIVND (reference sequence). V was pared by 0 bases and J by 2 bases, with 5 bases of the junction left unmatched. The CDR3 is 17 residues long. CDR3 sequence reads: CASSIDHAGGAYNEQFF. In nucleotides, the CDR3 is TGTGCCAGTAGTATAGATCACGCGGGAGGGGCCTACAATGAGCAGTTCTTC. Supplemented by reference TRBV19 and TRBJ2-1, the full variable domain reads DGGITQSPKYLFRKEGQNVTLSCEQNLNHDAMYWYRQDPGQGLRLIYYSQIVNDFQKGDIAEGYSVSREKKESFPLTVTSAQKNPTAFYLCASSIDHAGGAYNEQFFGPGTRLTVL.

The V gene is TRBV7-2, the J gene TRBJ1-4; D possibly corresponds to TRBD1 (6 bases). V lost 3 bases and J lost 3, with 8 bases in between. This CDR3 contains 14 residues. Germline lookup yields CDR1 SGHTA and CDR2 FQGNSA. The CDR3 loop reads CASSFDRPNEKLFF. The CDR3 coding sequence is TGTGCCAGCAGCTTTGACAGGCCTAATGAAAAACTGTTTTTT.

The rearrangement uses TRBV18 and TRBJ1-2, with a tentative D call TRBD1 (6 bases). V was shortened by 5 bases and J by 8 bases, with 18 bases between the two germline ends. CDR3 length: 14 amino acids. The germline CDR1 and CDR2 sequences are KGHSH and LQKENI. The CDR3 is CASSAGTPSQGYTF. As DNA, the CDR3 is TGTGCCAGCTCAGCCGGGACACCGTCCCAGGGCTACACCTTC.

V and J are TRBV11-1 and TRBJ2-3; D uncertain. Looked up from germline, CDR1 is SGHAT and CDR2 is FQDESV (reference sequence). The CDR3 contains 12 residues. Trimming stripped 5 bases from V and 6 bases from J, with 9 bases between. CDR3 region: CASSPDSDTQYF. The CDR3 DNA is TGTGCCAGCAGCCCAGATTCGGATACGCAGTATTTT.

V gene TRBV15 combines with J gene TRBJ2-3; no clear D. The CDR3 consists of 13 residues. The V gene's germline CDR1 is LNHNV and CDR2 YYDKDF (reference sequence). V lost 5 bases to trimming and J lost 8 bases, with 14 bases between them. CDR3 bases: TGTGCCACCAGCCCCTCCCCCCGAGGTACGCAGTATTTT. This codes for CATSPSPRGTQYF.

The table lists this clone with a count of one. This chain joins TRBV28 and TRBJ1-1; 7 nucleotides agree with TRBD1. With V trimmed by 3 bases and J by 0 bases, 4 bases remained unmatched. This CDR3 contains 15 residues. CDR1 is MDHEN, CDR2 SYDVKM, per germline. CDR3 in amino acids: CASSLWDSLNTEAFF. CDR3 nucleotides: TGTGCCAGCAGTTTGTGGGACAGCTTGAACACTGAAGCTTTCTTT.

The count of this clone is one. This specimen includes other DNA sequences encoding the same CDR3. This chain connects TRBV3-1 (or the pseudogene TRBV3-2) to TRBJ2-7, with 13 bases lining up with TRBD2. Per germline, CDR1 LGHDT and CDR2 YNNKEL (reference sequence). This CDR3 spans 15 amino acids. V gave up 4 bases and J gave up 2 bases; unmatched junction bases: 2. CDR3 region: CASSRGLAGTYEQYF. In nucleotides, the CDR3 is TGTGCCAGCAGCCGGGGACTAGCGGGAACCTACGAGCAGTACTTC.

V gene TRBV12-3 or TRBV12-4 combines with J gene TRBJ1-4; a possible D gene is TRBD1 (6 bases). CDR3 length: 12 residues. V was clipped by 2 bases and J by 10 bases, with 8 bases between them. CDR3 loop: CASSLRGGKLFF. CDR3 coding DNA: TGTGCCAGCAGTTTAAGAGGGGGAAAACTGTTTTTT.

The chain employs TRBV30 and TRBJ1-5, with 9 bases fitting TRBD1. V was clipped by 5 bases and J by 14 bases; unmatched bases: 4. Germline lookup yields CDR1 GTSNPN and CDR2 SVGIG (reference sequence). The CDR3 consists of 10 residues. The CDR3 sequence: CAWGDREKHF. The DNA of the CDR3 is TGTGCCTGGGGGGACAGGGAAAAGCATTTT.

The chain links TRBV29-1 to TRBJ1-1; D unresolved. Deletions cut 5 bases from V and 2 bases from J, with 9 bases between. Germline loops: CDR1 SQVTM, CDR2 ANQGSEA. This CDR3 is built from 12 residues. The CDR3 is CSVMRGNTEAFF. The CDR3 DNA is TGCAGCGTTATGAGAGGTAACACTGAAGCTTTCTTT.

The gene calls are TRBV5-1 and TRBJ1-1, with TRBD1 matching over 8 bases. The CDR3 totals 15 residues. J was trimmed by 4 bases and V by 2 bases; bases with no gene match: 7. Germline loops: CDR1 SGHRS, CDR2 YFSETQ. The CDR3 reads CASSFGRQGSTEAFF. CDR3 in DNA: TGCGCCAGCAGCTTCGGCAGACAGGGGAGCACTGAAGCTTTCTTT.

The chain is built from TRBV7-9 and TRBJ1-1, with 7 bases matching TRBD1. CDR3 length: 15 amino acids. Looked up from germline, CDR1 is SEHNR and CDR2 is FQNEAQ (reference sequence). V shed 1 base, J shed 5 bases, and the junction held 7 bases outside the gene matches. CDR3 sequence: CASSLVRSGGTEAFF. DNA for the CDR3: TGTGCCAGCAGCTTAGTAAGGTCAGGGGGGACTGAAGCTTTCTTT.

The rearrangement joins TRBV5-4 to TRBJ2-7, with TRBD2 identical over 7 bases. The CDR3 extends over 14 amino acids. Germline trimming cut 4 bases from V and 2 bases from J; bases unmatched to any gene: 6. Germline loops: CDR1 SGHNT, CDR2 YYREEE (reference sequence). CDR3 residues: CASSAASGTYEQYF. The CDR3, as DNA: TGTGCCAGCAGCGCGGCTAGCGGAACCTACGAGCAGTACTTC.

The chain carries TRBV5-4 and TRBJ2-1; 11 bases fit TRBD2. This CDR3 has 15 residues. Unmatched junction bases numbered 3, after V lost 3 bases and J lost 4 bases. The V gene's germline CDR1 is SGHNT and CDR2 YYREEE (reference sequence). CDR3 nucleotide sequence: TGTGCCAGCAGCTCCGGGACTAGCGGATACAATGAGCAGTTCTTC. It yields the protein CASSSGTSGYNEQFF. The whole variable domain, filled in from reference TRBV5-4 and TRBJ2-1, reads ETGVTQSPTHLIKTRGQQVTLRCSSQSGHNTVSWYQQALGQGPQFIFQYYREEENGRGNFPPRFSGLQFPNYSSELNVNALELDDSALYLCASSSGTSGYNEQFFGPGTRLTVL.

The genes are TRBV30 and TRBJ2-2; D unresolved. The CDR3 is 13 amino acids. Per germline, CDR1 GTSNPN and CDR2 SVGIG (reference sequence). Trimming removed 3 bases at V and 1 base at J, with 6 bases between. The CDR3 bases are TGTGCCTGGAGGGCTCAGAACACCGGGGAGCTGTTTTTT. It specifies CAWRAQNTGELFF.

The rearrangement uses TRBV28 and TRBJ2-2; 8 bases fit TRBD2. Germline CDR1 and CDR2: MDHEN and SYDVKM. Trimming at V came to 3 bases and at J to 4 bases, leaving 7 bases not matched to a gene. CDR3 length equals 16 residues. CDR3 nucleotide sequence: TGTGCCAGCAGTTTGTGGGGCGGGAGGAGCACCGGGGAGCTGTTTTTT. Amino acids: CASSLWGGRSTGELFF.

V is TRBV28 and J is TRBJ1-4; TRBD1 aligns across 10 bases. Germline CDR1 and CDR2: MDHEN and SYDVKM. This CDR3 is built from 19 residues. V gave up 5 bases and J gave up 7 bases; unmatched junction bases: 19. The CDR3, as DNA: TGTGCCAGCAGTCAGAGACAGGGGGCACGGGAAGGTCCGGCTGAAAAACTGTTTTTT. Translation gives CASSQRQGAREGPAEKLFF.

This clone was seen repeatedly, ten times or more. The rearrangement links TRBV14 to TRBJ2-2, with 9 bases aligning to TRBD1. This CDR3 region has 15 residues. Germline V gene lookup returns CDR1 SGHDN and CDR2 FVKESK. V shed 2 bases and J 7 bases; nucleotides not matched to a gene: 5. The CDR3 DNA reads TGTGCCAGCAGCCAAACAGGGGGCTCGGGCGGGGAGCTGTTTTTT. This sequence encodes CASSQTGGSGGELFF.

V usage is TRBV9 and J usage is TRBJ1-2; TRBD1 aligns across 8 bases. V shed 3 bases and J 6 bases; nucleotides not matched to a gene: 4. In germline, CDR1 is SGDLS, CDR2 YYNGEE. The CDR3 runs 13 residues. The CDR3 is CASSGTGLDGYTF. CDR3 DNA sequence: TGTGCCAGCAGCGGGACAGGGTTGGATGGCTACACCTTC. Full variable domain (remainder filled in from reference TRBV9 and TRBJ1-2): DSGVTQTPKHLITATGQRVTLRCSPRSGDLSVYWYQQSLDQGLQFLIQYYNGEERAKGNILERFSAQQFPDLHSELNLSSLELGDSALYFCASSGTGLDGYTFGSGTRLTVV.

The chain uses TRBV28 and TRBJ2-7; 7 bases line up with TRBD1. This CDR3 is 15 amino acids long. Looked up from germline, CDR1 is MDHEN and CDR2 is SYDVKM. V shed 5 bases and J 0 bases; nucleotides not matched to a gene: 7. This chain's CDR3 is CASSPPGQDSYEQYF. CDR3 coding DNA: TGTGCCAGCAGTCCTCCAGGACAGGACTCCTACGAGCAGTACTTC.

The chain combines TRBV19 with TRBJ1-2; 7 nucleotides align to TRBD1. V was clipped by 8 bases and J by 2 bases; unmatched bases: 8. The CDR3 has 14 residues. Germline CDR1 LNHDA, CDR2 SQIVND (reference sequence). CDR3 amino acids: CASAGQKENYGYTF. The DNA of the CDR3 is TGTGCCAGTGCGGGACAGAAAGAAAACTATGGCTACACCTTC.